Listed here is a single T cell receptor beta chain. This record comes from a study of tumour-infiltrating T cells in Burkitt lymphoma. Study context: Survival, overall and progression-free, tracked with productive clonality.

The assay was immunoSEQ multiplex PCR, and TCRdb's table has in-frame clones only and misses some. This table has some 5,900 clones, about 17% appearing once. The CDR3 sequence is 13 residues long. The V gene lost 4 bases and the J gene lost 3 bases, with 10 bases spanning the gap. The chain links TRBV7-1 to TRBJ2-7; the D is unclear. TRBV7-1 is noted as an ORF with a role that remains uncertain. The sequenced sample consisted of tumor tissue. This clonotype was sampled from a human donor with diffuse large B-cell lymphoma. CDR3 coding DNA: TGTGCCAGCAGCTTAGGTCGCAGCTACGAGCAGTACTTC. Residues: CASSLGRSYEQYF.